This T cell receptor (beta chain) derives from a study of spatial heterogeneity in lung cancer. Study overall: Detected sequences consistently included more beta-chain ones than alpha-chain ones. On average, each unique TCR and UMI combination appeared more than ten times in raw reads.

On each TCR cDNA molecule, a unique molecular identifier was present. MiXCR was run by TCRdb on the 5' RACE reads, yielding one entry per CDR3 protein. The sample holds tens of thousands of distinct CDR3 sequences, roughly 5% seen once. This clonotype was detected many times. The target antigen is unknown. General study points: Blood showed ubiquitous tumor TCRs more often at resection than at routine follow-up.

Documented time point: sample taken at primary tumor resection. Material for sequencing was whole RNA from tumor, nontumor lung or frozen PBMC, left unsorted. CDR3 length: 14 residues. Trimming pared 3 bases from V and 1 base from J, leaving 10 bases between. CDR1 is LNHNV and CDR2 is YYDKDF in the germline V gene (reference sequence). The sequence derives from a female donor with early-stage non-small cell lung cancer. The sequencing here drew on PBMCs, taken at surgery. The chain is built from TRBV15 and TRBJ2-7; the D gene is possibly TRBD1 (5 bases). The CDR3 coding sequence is TGTGCCACCAGCAGGTTGGACAAATCCTACGAGCAGTACTTC. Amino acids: CATSRLDKSYEQYF.